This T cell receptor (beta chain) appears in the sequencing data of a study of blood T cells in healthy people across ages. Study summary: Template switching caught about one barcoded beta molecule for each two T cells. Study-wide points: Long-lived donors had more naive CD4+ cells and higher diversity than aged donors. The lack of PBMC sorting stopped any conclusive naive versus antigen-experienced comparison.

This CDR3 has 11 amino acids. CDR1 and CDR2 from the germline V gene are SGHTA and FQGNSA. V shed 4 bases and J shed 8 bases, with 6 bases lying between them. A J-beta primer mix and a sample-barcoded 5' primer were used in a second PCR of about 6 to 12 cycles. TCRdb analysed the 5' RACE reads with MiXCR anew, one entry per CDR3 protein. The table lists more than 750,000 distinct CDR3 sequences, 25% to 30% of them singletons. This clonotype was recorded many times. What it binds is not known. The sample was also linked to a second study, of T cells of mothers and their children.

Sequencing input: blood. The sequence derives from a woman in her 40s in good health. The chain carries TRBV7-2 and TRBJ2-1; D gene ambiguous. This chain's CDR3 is CASSSSYEQFF. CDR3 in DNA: TGTGCCAGCAGCTCATCCTATGAGCAGTTCTTC.